This T cell receptor (beta chain) comes out of a study of identical twins (TCRdb year 2016). Some background on the complete study: To test whether fetal clonotypes persist, the study used deep sequencing on TCR alpha and beta repertoires from monozygotic twins, unrelated adults of various ages, and cord blood. Replicate twin experiments were performed at different times using different library preparation protocols to rule out contamination.

Only healthy Caucasian donors were included. Three pairs of female monozygotic twins, all aged roughly 18 to 29 years, made up the twin cohort. CD4+ and CD8+ T cell populations were isolated with positive isolation kits from Invitrogen. Relative to germline, V is 3 bases shorter and J is 5 bases shorter, with 11 bases between their ends. The CDR3 sequence holds 14 residues, the cysteine and phenylalanine included. Only CDR3 DNA remains: 42 bases, in frame from the first base. Results the study describes overall, beyond this receptor: Out-of-frame TCR alpha sequences shared between twins showed an excess of low generation-probability sequences compared with coincidental sharing between unrelated individuals. Fewer insertions were carried by abundant cord blood beta clonotypes, a similar but weaker trend appeared in young adult naive repertoires, and no such trend appeared in memory repertoires. Excess twin sharing in beta out-of-frame sequences was weaker because fewer shared sequences lowered the signal-to-noise ratio. Zero-insertion analyses could be partly confounded by invariant T cells such as MAIT and iNKT, although diverse VJ usage argued against such confounding for most clonotypes. Because the same donors could not be followed over many years, conclusions were based on cross-sectional statistical analysis. In monozygotic twins, recombination models systematically underestimated out-of-frame TCR alpha sharing, but the models matched the sharing seen between unrelated individuals.

This clonotype was seen only a few times. Its antigen target is currently unknown. The record has no base qualities; no much larger clone is one base away. Libraries came from 5' RACE. TCRdb lists the instrument as Illumina HiSeq 2000. A universal primer binding site was introduced by template switching, and a unique molecular identifier was present in the final cDNA, enabling accurate counting of TCR cDNA molecules. Specific primers in the conserved constant-segment region were used to synthesize first-strand cDNA for the TCR alpha and beta chains. Each cDNA library was double barcoded, with a SMART-Mk sample barcode plus Illumina barcodes, to control for contamination. TruSeq adapter sequences along with Illumina sample barcodes were introduced in two successive PCR steps. TCR alpha and beta cDNA libraries were sequenced on the Illumina HiSeq platform with custom primers. Processing in the source paper ran as follows. Raw reads were processed with MiGEC to extract unique molecular identifiers, and MiXCR was used to determine CDR3 positions. Recombination models were inferred per individual with the repgenHMM and IGoR tools using an EM algorithm. Shared clonotypes were analyzed with the tcR package in R, and sharing was normalized by the product of cloneset sizes. Out-of-frame nonproductive sequences were analyzed to study raw recombination free of thymic and clonal selection effects. TCRdb passed the public sequencing reads through fastp at Q25 and MiXCR, retaining productive beta sequences. A single entry per CDR3 protein holds the most common genes and DNA from its merged rows. TCRdb, rather than the study authors, made the V and J calls. For this sample the table gives 400,000 to 550,000 distinct CDR3 sequences, of which roughly 24% were detected only once. The top ten constitute 2.9% of the sample.

These data also featured in a second study, about T cells expressing NK-cell markers. As that second paper reports: Three sorted T-cell subsets (CD3+CD56+NKG2C+, CD3+CD56+NKG2C- and CD3+CD56-NKG2C+) from several donors had their TCR beta-chain repertoires profiled. Among the eight sequenced donors, only one was HCMV-seronegative, while the other seven were HCMV-seropositive. In several experiments an anti-gammadeltaTCR antibody was added to restrict sorting to alphabetaTCR-expressing T cells. In six donors, the dominant CD3+CD56+NKG2C+ clonotypes ranked among the top 10 CD8+ clonotypes, making up about 1.0-7.5% of CD8+ T cells. Those dominant clonotypes were again the most abundant among CD3+CD56-NKG2C+ cells in a few donors, at 28.3-60.1%. Whether the expanded NKG2C-expressing T cell clones were specific for HCMV antigens was left unclear. Randomly selected healthy volunteers, three men and five women, were used as the eight sequenced donors. HCMV-specific IgG was detected in serum with a commercial ELISA kit to determine HCMV serostatus. MIGEC was used to demultiplex reads and group the reads by UMI, and MiTCR was used to assemble and quantify clonotypes. To exclude erroneous sequences, only TCR cDNA sequences supported by at least two reads were retained. The tcR package was used for downstream repertoire analysis, with clonotypes matched between fractions based on CDR3 nucleotide sequence plus V segment. Antigen specificity was annotated against VDJdb with VDJmatch, allowing one amino acid substitution in CDR3.

This sequence uses TRBV12-3 or TRBV12-4 and TRBJ2-1, with a tentative D gene TRBD2 over 6 matching bases. The material sequenced was CD4+ T cells sorted from blood. This receptor was identified in a woman younger than 35 in good health. The bases are TGTGCCAGCAGTTTCGGGGGACCCCACAATGAGCAGTTCTTC. Its protein is CASSFGGPHNEQFF.